The 18 T cell receptor beta chains reported below all come from one sample, sequenced in a study of T cells in Graves' hyperthyroidism and ophthalmopathy. Authors of the study amplified TCR beta CDR3 regions from RNA transcripts. When the TCR CDR3 underwent first-round RT-PCR, the HTBI primer set was used. TCRdb reanalysed the multiplex PCR reads using MiXCR and keeps one entry per CDR3 protein. The sample lists about 290,000 distinct CDR3 sequences; about an eighth were seen once. Sequencing was performed on blood. The receptor source for this set is a woman aged 40-49 years with Graves' hyperthyroidism.

This clonotype appeared many times. The rearrangement links TRBV7-9 to TRBJ1-5; TRBD1 is a possible D gene (6 bases). The V end lost 5 bases, the J end lost 2 bases, and 13 bases lay between the germline ends. Germline values: CDR1 SEHNR, CDR2 FQNEAQ (reference sequence). This CDR3 is built from 15 residues. The CDR3 protein is CASSEEGVGNQPQHF. The CDR3 nucleotides read TGTGCCAGCAGCGAGGAGGGGGTTGGCAATCAGCCCCAGCATTTT.

This clonotype was detected many times. The chain joins TRBV6-2 or TRBV6-3 to TRBJ2-2, with no clear D. In germline, CDR1 is MNHEY, CDR2 SVGEGT. V lost 0 bases and J 7 bases, leaving 9 bases between the germline ends. The CDR3 is 14 residues long. CDR3 residues: CASSYSGPNGELFF. The CDR3 DNA follows: TGTGCCAGCAGTTACTCCGGACCCAACGGGGAGCTGTTTTTT.

Note on this clonotype: With a much larger clone just one base away, this may be a read error. The chain carries TRBV6-1 and TRBJ2-1; D perhaps matches TRBD1 (6 bases). The CDR3 sequence is 15 residues long. CDR1 and CDR2 (germline): MNHNS, SASEGT. The CDR3 loop is CASSRQASSCNEQFF. DNA of the CDR3: TGTGCCAGCAGTCGACAGGCTAGCTCCTGCAATGAGCAGTTCTTC.

The CDR3 spells CASSQGATQYF. CDR3 DNA sequence: TGTGCCAGCAGCCAAGGAGCGACCCAGTACTTC. The rearrangement joins TRBV14 to TRBJ2-5; D is undetermined. Germline values: CDR1 SGHDN, CDR2 FVKESK. The germline V and J ends were trimmed by 1 base and 7 bases, with 4 bases remaining between them. CDR3 length equals 11 residues.

This clonotype was counted many times. Here the CDR3 reads CSGRTSGSIRLQETQYF. Here the CDR3 DNA reads TGCAGTGGACGGACTAGCGGGAGCATCAGGTTGCAAGAGACCCAGTACTTC. The chain couples TRBV20-1 to TRBJ2-5, with 13 positions matching TRBD2. The CDR3 is 17 amino acids. From germline, CDR1 is DFQATT and CDR2 SNEGSKA (reference sequence). The junction had 13 bases not matched to a gene; V was cut back by 7 bases and J by 2 bases.

This clonotype was observed a handful of times. The rearrangement links TRBV27 to TRBJ2-1, with a tentative D call TRBD1 (5 bases). The V end was cut by 0 bases, the J end by 8 bases, with 17 bases between. The CDR3 has 16 residues. Germline CDR1 and CDR2: MNHEY and SMNVEV (reference sequence). CDR3 amino acids: CASSLSGPGSDYEQFF. CDR3 DNA: TGTGCCAGCAGTTTATCTGGTCCAGGGTCTGACTATGAGCAGTTCTTC.

The V and J genes are TRBV6-1 and TRBJ2-3; 9 bases are shared with TRBD2. V lost 6 bases, J lost 3 bases, and 4 bases stayed unmatched. CDR1 is MNHNS, CDR2 SASEGT, per germline. The CDR3 totals 14 residues. In DNA form, the CDR3 reads TGTGCCAGCAGGATTAGCGGGGGAACAGATACGCAGTATTTT. It yields the protein CASRISGGTDTQYF.

This clonotype was detected many times. The chain recombines TRBV7-9 with TRBJ2-2; possibly TRBD1 for D (5 bases). The V and J ends lost 5 bases and 4 bases respectively, with 14 bases between them. In germline, CDR1 is SEHNR, CDR2 FQNEAQ (reference sequence). CDR3 length equals 15 residues. The CDR3 coding sequence is TGTGCCAGCAGCACGGGTGTGGGGCGCACCGGGGAGCTGTTTTTT. As protein: CASSTGVGRTGELFF.

Ten or more counts support this clonotype. The chain recombines TRBV12-3 or TRBV12-4 with TRBJ1-1; D may be TRBD1 (5 bases). This CDR3 contains 15 residues. The V end lost 5 bases, the J end lost 1 base, and 14 bases lay between the germline ends. This CDR3 is CASSPPGTANTEAFF. CDR3 nucleotides: TGTGCCAGCAGTCCCCCCGGGACCGCGAACACTGAAGCTTTCTTT.

This clonotype was recorded at least ten times. V is TRBV2 and J is TRBJ1-3; no clear D. Trimming pared 9 bases from V and 2 bases from J, leaving 17 bases between. There are 15 residues in the CDR3. The germline V gene encodes CDR1 SNHLY and CDR2 FYNNEI. The CDR3 protein is CASSTKLAAGNTIYF. DNA for the CDR3: TGTGCCAGTAGCACAAAGTTGGCGGCTGGAAACACCATATATTTT.

This clonotype was seen only a few times. This chain joins TRBV20-1 and TRBJ2-7; maybe TRBD1 (6 bases). V dropped 1 base and J dropped 2 bases, with 9 bases sitting between them. Germline CDR1 is DFQATT and CDR2 is SNEGSKA (reference sequence). This CDR3 comprises 13 residues. CDR3: CSARGWTAYEQYF. CDR3 in DNA: TGCAGTGCTAGAGGTTGGACAGCCTACGAGCAGTACTTC.

In this sample, this clonotype turned up a few times. The rearrangement uses TRBV5-1 and TRBJ2-3; 8 bases agree with TRBD2. With 4 bases clipped from V and 3 bases from J, the junction kept 10 bases outside the gene matches. The CDR3 is made up of 16 amino acids. Germline CDR1 and CDR2: SGHRS and YFSETQ. The chain's CDR3 is CASSPPAGGKTDTQYF. Here the CDR3 DNA reads TGCGCCAGCAGCCCACCCGCGGGGGGAAAAACAGATACGCAGTATTTT.

J is TRBJ1-2 and V is TRBV2; 9 nucleotides line up with TRBD1. Germline CDR1 reads SNHLY; CDR2 reads FYNNEI. The CDR3 consists of 11 residues. Trimming cost V 8 bases and J 8 bases; bases outside gene matches: 3. The CDR3 here is CASWTGVGYTF. CDR3 in DNA: TGTGCCAGCTGGACAGGGGTGGGCTACACCTTC.

This clonotype occurred a few times. The genes are TRBV12-3 or TRBV12-4 and TRBJ2-7; D remains unclear. The CDR3 has 14 amino acids. V lost 0 bases and J lost 3, with 9 bases in between. CDR3 residues: CASSLAASYYEQYF. The CDR3 DNA follows: TGTGCCAGCAGTTTAGCCGCTAGTTACTACGAGCAGTACTTC.

In the case of this clonotype: A read error is possible here, since a much larger clone lies one base away. The chain is built from TRBV30 and TRBJ2-1, with 10 nucleotides matching TRBD2. Germline assignment: CDR1 GTSNPN and CDR2 SVGIG (reference sequence). CDR3 size: 14 residues. J gave up 8 bases and V 4 bases, and 8 bases lay outside the gene matches. CDR3 sequence: CAWKRGGTYDEQFF. The CDR3 DNA sequence: TGTGCCTGGAAGCGGGGGGGAACTTACGATGAGCAGTTCTTC.

This clonotype was seen only a few times. V gene TRBV30 combines with J gene TRBJ2-5, with D unclear. Germline V gives CDR1 GTSNPN, CDR2 SVGIG (reference sequence). This CDR3 spans 13 amino acids. The V end was cut by 2 bases, the J end by 0 bases, with 7 bases between. The DNA for the CDR3 is TGTGCCTGGAGTAAACGGTACCAAGAGACCCAGTACTTC. It encodes CAWSKRYQETQYF.

The chain couples TRBV18 to TRBJ1-2; 7 bases are shared with TRBD1. V lost 4 bases to trimming and J lost 4 bases; unmatched junction nucleotides: 6. CDR3 length: 14 residues. Germline-derived CDR1 and CDR2 are KGHSH and LQKENI. In DNA form, the CDR3 reads TGTGCCAGCTCACAGGGACAGATGTCCTATGGCTACACCTTC. Its protein product is CASSQGQMSYGYTF.

This clonotype turned up a few times. The rearrangement uses TRBV19 and TRBJ1-6; 7 positions agree with TRBD1. The CDR3 runs 16 residues. Trimming cost V 7 bases and J 5 bases; bases outside gene matches: 11. From germline, CDR1 is LNHDA and CDR2 SQIVND (reference sequence). CDR3 sequence (DNA): TGTGCCAGTACCACTCGAGGGGGCAGGGATAATTCACCCCTCCACTTT. This encodes CASTTRGGRDNSPLHF.